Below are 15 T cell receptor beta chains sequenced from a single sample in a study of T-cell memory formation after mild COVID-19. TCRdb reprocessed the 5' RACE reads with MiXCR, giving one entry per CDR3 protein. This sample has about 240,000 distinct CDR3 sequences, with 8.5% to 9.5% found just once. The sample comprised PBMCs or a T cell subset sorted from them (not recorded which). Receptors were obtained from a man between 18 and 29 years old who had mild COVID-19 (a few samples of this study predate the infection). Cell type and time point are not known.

The CDR3, as DNA: TGTGCCAGCAGCCTCCTCCCCGGGACAGGGGGCCGAACCGGGGAGCTGTTTTTT. Encoded protein: CASSLLPGTGGRTGELFF. The rearrangement uses TRBV3-1 and TRBJ2-2; the match to TRBD1 covers 12 bases. J was trimmed by 5 bases and V by 4 bases; bases with no gene match: 11. The CDR3 is 18 amino acids. Per the germline V gene, CDR1 is LGHDT and CDR2 is YNNKEL (reference sequence).

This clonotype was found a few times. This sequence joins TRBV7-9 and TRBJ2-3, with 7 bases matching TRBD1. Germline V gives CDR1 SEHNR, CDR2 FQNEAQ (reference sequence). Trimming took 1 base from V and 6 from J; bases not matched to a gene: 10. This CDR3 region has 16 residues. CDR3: CASSLGDSGAVDTQYF. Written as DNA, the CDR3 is TGTGCCAGCAGCTTAGGGGACAGTGGGGCCGTGGATACGCAGTATTTT.

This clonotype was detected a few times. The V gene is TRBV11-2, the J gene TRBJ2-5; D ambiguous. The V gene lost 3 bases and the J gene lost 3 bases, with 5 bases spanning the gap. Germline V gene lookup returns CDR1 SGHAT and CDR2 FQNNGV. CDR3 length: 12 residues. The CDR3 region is CASSFNEETQYF. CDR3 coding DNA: TGTGCCAGCAGCTTCAACGAAGAGACCCAGTACTTC.

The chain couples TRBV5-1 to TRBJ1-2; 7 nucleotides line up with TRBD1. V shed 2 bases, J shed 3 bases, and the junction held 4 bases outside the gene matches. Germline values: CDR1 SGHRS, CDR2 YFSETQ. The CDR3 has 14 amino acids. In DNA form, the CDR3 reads TGCGCCAGCAGCTTAAGAGGGACAGACTATGGCTACACCTTC. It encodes CASSLRGTDYGYTF.

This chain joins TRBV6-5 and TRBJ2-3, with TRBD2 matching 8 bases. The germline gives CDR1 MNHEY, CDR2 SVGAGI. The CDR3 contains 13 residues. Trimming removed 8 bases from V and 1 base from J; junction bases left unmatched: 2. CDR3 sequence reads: CASYSGGTDTQYF. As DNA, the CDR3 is TGTGCCAGCTATAGCGGGGGCACAGATACGCAGTATTTT.

CDR3 in amino acids: CASSPWGTGNYNEQFF. In DNA form, the CDR3 reads TGTGCCAGCAGTCCCTGGGGGACAGGGAATTACAATGAGCAGTTCTTC. The chain carries TRBV27 and TRBJ2-1, with TRBD1 matching 9 bases. V was pared by 5 bases and J by 4 bases, with 9 bases of the junction left unmatched. The CDR3 spans 16 residues. Looked up from germline, CDR1 is MNHEY and CDR2 is SMNVEV (reference sequence).

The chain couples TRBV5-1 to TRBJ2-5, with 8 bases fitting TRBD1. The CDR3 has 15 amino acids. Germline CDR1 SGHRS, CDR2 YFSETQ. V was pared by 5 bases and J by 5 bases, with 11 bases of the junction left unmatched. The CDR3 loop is CASRPGQGGVETQYF. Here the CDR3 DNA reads TGCGCCAGCAGACCTGGACAGGGTGGCGTGGAGACCCAGTACTTC.

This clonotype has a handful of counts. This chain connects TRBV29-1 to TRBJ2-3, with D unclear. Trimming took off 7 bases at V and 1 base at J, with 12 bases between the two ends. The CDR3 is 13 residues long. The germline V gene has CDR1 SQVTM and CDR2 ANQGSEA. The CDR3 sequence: CSASGRRTDTQYF. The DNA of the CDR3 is TGCAGCGCCTCCGGCCGACGCACAGATACGCAGTATTTT.

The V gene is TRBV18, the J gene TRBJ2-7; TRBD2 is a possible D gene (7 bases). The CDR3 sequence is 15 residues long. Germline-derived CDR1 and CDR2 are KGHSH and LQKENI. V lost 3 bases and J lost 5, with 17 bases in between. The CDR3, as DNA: TGTGCCAGCTCACCCTTGGGGGGGCTCGTCGACGAGCAGTACTTC. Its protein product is CASSPLGGLVDEQYF.

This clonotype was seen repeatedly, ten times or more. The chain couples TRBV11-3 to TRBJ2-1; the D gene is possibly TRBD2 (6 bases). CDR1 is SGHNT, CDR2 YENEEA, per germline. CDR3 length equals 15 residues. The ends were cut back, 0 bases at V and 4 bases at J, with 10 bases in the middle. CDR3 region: CASSLEGTYYNEQFF. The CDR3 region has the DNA TGTGCCAGCAGCTTAGAGGGGACTTATTACAATGAGCAGTTCTTC.

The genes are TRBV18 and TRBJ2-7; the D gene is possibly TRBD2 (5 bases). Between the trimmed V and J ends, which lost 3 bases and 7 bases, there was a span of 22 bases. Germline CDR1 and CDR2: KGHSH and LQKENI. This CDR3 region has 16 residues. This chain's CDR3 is CASSPRQQVAGREQYF. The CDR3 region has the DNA TGTGCCAGCTCACCGCGGCAGCAAGTTGCGGGTCGGGAGCAGTACTTC.

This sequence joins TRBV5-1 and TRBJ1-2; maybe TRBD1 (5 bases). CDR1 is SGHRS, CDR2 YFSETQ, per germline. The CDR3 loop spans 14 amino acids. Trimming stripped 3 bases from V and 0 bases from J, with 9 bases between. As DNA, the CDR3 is TGCGCCAGCAGCTCGACAGCCTCTAACTATGGCTACACCTTC. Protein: CASSSTASNYGYTF.

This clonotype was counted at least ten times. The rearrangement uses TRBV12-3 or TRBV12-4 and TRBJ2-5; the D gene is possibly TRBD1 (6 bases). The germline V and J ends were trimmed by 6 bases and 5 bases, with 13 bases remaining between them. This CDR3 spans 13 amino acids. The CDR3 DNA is TGTGCCAGCAGCCAGGGGATCGAGGAGACCCAGTACTTC. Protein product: CASSQGIEETQYF.

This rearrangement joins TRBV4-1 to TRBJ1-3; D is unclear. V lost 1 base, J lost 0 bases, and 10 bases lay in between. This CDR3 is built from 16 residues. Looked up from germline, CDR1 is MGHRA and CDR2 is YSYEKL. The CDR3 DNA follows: TGCGCCAGCAGCCAAGGTACGGGTGGCTCTGGAAACACCATATATTTT. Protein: CASSQGTGGSGNTIYF.

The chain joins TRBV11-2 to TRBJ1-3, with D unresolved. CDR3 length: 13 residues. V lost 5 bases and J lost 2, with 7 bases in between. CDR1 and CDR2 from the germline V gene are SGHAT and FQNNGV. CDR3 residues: CASSPPAGNTIYF. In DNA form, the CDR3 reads TGTGCCAGCAGCCCGCCAGCTGGAAACACCATATATTTT.